These 11 T cell receptor beta chains came from one sample sequenced in a study of T cells in Graves' hyperthyroidism and ophthalmopathy. Template material for amplifying TCR beta CDR3 regions consisted of RNA transcripts. The HTBI primer set drove a first-round RT-PCR of the TCR CDR3. TCRdb analysed the multiplex PCR reads with MiXCR anew, one entry per CDR3 protein. Seen here are roughly 400,000 distinct CDR3 sequences, around 25% observed once, and the top ten hold less than 85%. The sample taken for sequencing was blood. These TCRs come from a man over 45 with Graves' hyperthyroidism.

CDR3 amino acids: CASSLSGGNTEAFF. The CDR3 coding sequence is TGTGCCAGCAGTTTATCTGGCGGGAACACTGAAGCTTTCTTT. The chain recombines TRBV12-3 or TRBV12-4 with TRBJ1-1; D ambiguous. The CDR3 is 14 amino acids. V was trimmed by 2 bases and J by 1 base, leaving 8 bases between them.

This chain uses TRBV28 with TRBJ1-5, with a tentative D call TRBD1 (6 bases). This CDR3 comprises 13 residues. V lost 2 bases, J lost 9 bases, and 11 bases lay in between. Germline CDR1 reads MDHEN; CDR2 reads SYDVKM. CDR3 in amino acids: CASSLGGSGPQHF. CDR3 nucleotide sequence: TGTGCCAGCAGTTTAGGGGGCTCTGGGCCCCAGCATTTT. Full variable domain (missing parts from reference TRBV28 and TRBJ1-5): DVKVTQSSRYLVKRTGEKVFLECVQDMDHENMFWYRQDPGLGLRLIYFSYDVKMKEKGDIPEGYSVSREKKERFSLILESASTNQTSMYLCASSLGGSGPQHFGDGTRLSIL.

This clonotype appeared many times. Given a much more abundant clone one base away, this may be a read error. This rearrangement joins TRBV2 to TRBJ1-1, with unresolved D. V shed 7 bases and J shed 0 bases, with 3 bases lying between them. The CDR3 sequence is 11 residues long. In germline, CDR1 is SNHLY, CDR2 FYNNEI. The CDR3 loop is CASKMNTEAFF. CDR3 in DNA: TGTGCCAGCAAGATGAACACTGAAGCTTTCTTT.

The chain employs TRBV27 and TRBJ2-7; D assignment may be TRBD1 or TRBD2 (5 bases each). The ends were cut back, 3 bases at V and 4 bases at J, with 13 bases in the middle. The CDR3 extends over 14 amino acids. Germline V gives CDR1 MNHEY, CDR2 SMNVEV (reference sequence). CDR3 nucleotides: TGTGCCAGCAGTTTGGGATACGGGGCTTACGAGCAGTACTTC. Its translation is CASSLGYGAYEQYF.

This clonotype was recorded a few times. The chain recombines TRBV27 with TRBJ1-1; 12 bases align to TRBD1. The CDR3 is 16 amino acids. With V trimmed by 5 bases and J by 3 bases, 7 bases remained unmatched. The germline gives CDR1 MNHEY, CDR2 SMNVEV (reference sequence). Here the CDR3 DNA reads TGTGCCAGCAGTCCGGGGACAGGGGGCGTATACACTGAAGCTTTCTTT. Protein sequence: CASSPGTGGVYTEAFF.

This clonotype was recorded a few times. Since a much larger clone is just one base distant, this may be a read error. V is TRBV7-9 and J is TRBJ2-7; TRBD2 is a possible D gene (6 bases). CDR1 and CDR2 from the germline V gene are SEHNR and FQNEAQ (reference sequence). Trimming removed 2 bases from V and 8 bases from J, with 16 bases in between. The CDR3 totals 14 residues. The CDR3 bases are TGTGCCAGCAGCTTAAGGGGAGGCTCAGACAAGCAGTACTTC. Translating gives CASSLRGGSDKQYF. Drawing the rest from reference TRBV7-9 and TRBJ2-7, the complete variable domain is DTGVSQNPRHKITKRGQNVTFRCDPISEHNRLYWYRQTLGQGPEFLTYFQNEAQLEKSRLLSDRFSAERPKGSFSTLEIQRTEQGDSAMYLCASSLRGGSDKQYFGPGTRLTVT.

This clonotype was detected a few times. The chain employs TRBV20-1 and TRBJ2-7; 8 bases agree with TRBD2. V shed 3 bases, J shed 5 bases, and the junction held 12 bases outside the gene matches. This CDR3 has 15 residues. The germline V gene encodes CDR1 DFQATT and CDR2 SNEGSKA (reference sequence). DNA of the CDR3: TGCAGTGCTAGTGTTAGCGGGATCCGGGAAGACGAGCAGTACTTC. It translates to CSASVSGIREDEQYF.

The chain carries TRBV20-1 and TRBJ2-5; TRBD2 matches 8 bases. Looked up from germline, CDR1 is DFQATT and CDR2 is SNEGSKA (reference sequence). V shed 5 bases and J 3 bases; nucleotides not matched to a gene: 5. The CDR3 contains 13 residues. CDR3 sequence: CSAGSGSEETQYF. The CDR3 nucleotides read TGCAGTGCTGGGAGCGGGAGCGAAGAGACCCAGTACTTC.

The chain recombines TRBV30 with TRBJ2-5; 9 bases are a match to TRBD1. The CDR3 is made up of 17 amino acids. V gave up 2 bases and J gave up 1 base; unmatched junction bases: 11. Germline V CDR1 and CDR2: GTSNPN, SVGIG (reference sequence). Here the CDR3 reads CAWSPRTGVALQETQYF. The CDR3 nucleotides are TGTGCCTGGAGTCCCCGGACAGGGGTCGCCCTCCAAGAGACCCAGTACTTC.

V usage is TRBV24-1 and J usage is TRBJ2-1; TRBD1 matches at 7 bases. The V gene's germline CDR1 is KGHDR and CDR2 SFDVKD. V lost 5 bases, J lost 7 bases, and 4 bases stayed unmatched. The length of the CDR3 is 13 residues. The CDR3 reads CATSGTGVNEQFF. CDR3 bases: TGTGCCACCAGTGGTACAGGGGTAAATGAGCAGTTCTTC.

The V call is TRBV20-1, the J call TRBJ1-3, with D hard to call. There are 15 residues in the CDR3. In germline, CDR1 is DFQATT, CDR2 SNEGSKA (reference sequence). V was pared by 4 bases and J by 0 bases, with 13 bases between. The CDR3 DNA follows: TGCAGTGCTAAAACATCTACCCCCTCTGGAAACACCATATATTTT. Protein product: CSAKTSTPSGNTIYF.